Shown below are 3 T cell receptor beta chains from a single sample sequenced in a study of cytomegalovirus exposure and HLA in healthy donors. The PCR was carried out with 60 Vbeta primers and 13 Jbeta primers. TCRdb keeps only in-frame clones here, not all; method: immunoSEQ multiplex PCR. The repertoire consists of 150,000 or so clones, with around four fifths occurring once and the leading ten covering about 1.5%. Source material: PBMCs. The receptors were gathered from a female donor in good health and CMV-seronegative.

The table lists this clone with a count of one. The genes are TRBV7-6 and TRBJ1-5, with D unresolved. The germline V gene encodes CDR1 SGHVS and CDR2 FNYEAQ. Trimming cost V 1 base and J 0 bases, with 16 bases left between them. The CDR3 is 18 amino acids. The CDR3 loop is CASSLGAARTDSNQPQHF. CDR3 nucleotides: TGTGCCAGCAGCTTAGGGGCCGCAAGAACAGATAGCAATCAGCCCCAGCATTTT.

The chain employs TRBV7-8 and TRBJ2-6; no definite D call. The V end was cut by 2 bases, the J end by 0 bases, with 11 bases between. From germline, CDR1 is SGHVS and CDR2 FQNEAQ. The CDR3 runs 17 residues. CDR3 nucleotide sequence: TGTGCCAGCAGCTTACGCCCCTTGAGCTCTGGGGCCAACGTCCTGACTTTC. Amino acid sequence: CASSLRPLSSGANVLTF. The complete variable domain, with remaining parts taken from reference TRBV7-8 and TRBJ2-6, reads GAGVSQSPRYKVAKRGQDVALRCDPISGHVSLFWYQQALGQGPEFLTYFQNEAQLDKSGLPSDRFFAERPEGSVSTLKIQRTQQEDSAVYLCASSLRPLSSGANVLTFGAGSRLTVL.

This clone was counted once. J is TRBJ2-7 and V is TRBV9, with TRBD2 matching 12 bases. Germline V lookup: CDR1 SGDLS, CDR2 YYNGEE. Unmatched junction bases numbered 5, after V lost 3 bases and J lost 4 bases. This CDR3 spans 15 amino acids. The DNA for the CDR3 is TGTGCCAGCAGCGCTAGCGGGAGGGCCGGGTACGAGCAGTACTTC. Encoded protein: CASSASGRAGYEQYF. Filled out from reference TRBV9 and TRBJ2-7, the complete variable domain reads DSGVTQTPKHLITATGQRVTLRCSPRSGDLSVYWYQQSLDQGLQFLIQYYNGEERAKGNILERFSAQQFPDLHSELNLSSLELGDSALYFCASSASGRAGYEQYFGPGTRLTVT.